This entry describes one T cell receptor (beta chain). No antigen is known for it. The observed sequence ends 3 residues before the CDR3 terminus, with the missing tail filled in from the germline J gene. These data are taken from a study of T cells in women clearing cervical HPV infection. Profiled with immunoSEQ multiplex PCR; TCRdb holds only in-frame clones, not every one. Listed are more than 20,000 clones; 4.5% to 5.5% falls within the top ten. Study-wide points: Each sample's T-cell count was unknown, possibly confounding richness.

V was cut by 4 bases and J by 0 bases, with 13 bases left in between. The CDR3 spans 16 residues. Germline values: CDR1 MGHRA, CDR2 YSYEKL. This rearrangement joins TRBV4-1 to TRBJ2-4; D gene uncertain. The source material was blood buffy coat. This sequence originates from a woman aged 18 to 75 with a cervical HPV16 infection that either progressed to CIN3+ or cleared (not recorded which). The CDR3 sequence: CASSPSAALAKNIQYF. Incomplete CDR3 DNA: TGCGCCAGCAGCCCCTCGGCGGCACTAGCCAAAAACATT.